These T cell receptor beta chains were read from a single sample in a study of T-cell memory formation after mild COVID-19. One entry per CDR3 protein, called by TCRdb with MiXCR from the 5' RACE reads. The table has a few hundred thousand distinct CDR3 sequences, approximately 21% seen once; the top ten hold 12%. The sequencing input was PBMCs or a T cell subset sorted from them (not recorded which). These receptors all come from an adult woman who had mild COVID-19 (a few samples of this study predate the infection). Cell type and time point are not known. The CDR3 runs from the conserved cysteine through the conserved F or W. A D gene is named only where the DNA matches it firmly. Not all rows give a size; the values are once, few, many and, for expanded clones, a class.

size: few
D: .
J: TRBJ1-1
V: TRBV6-5
DNA: TGTGCCAGCAGTTTCTACGACAGCTCTGAAGCTTTCTTT
CDR3: CASSFYDSSEAFF

size: few
D: TRBD2
J: TRBJ2-1
V: TRBV9
DNA: TGTGCCAGCAGCTTCGGGACTAGCGGGGGGAACTACAATGAGCAGTTCTTC
CDR3: CASSFGTSGGNYNEQFF

size: .
D: TRBD1
J: TRBJ1-1
V: TRBV4-2
DNA: TGTGCCAGCAGCCAAGCACCGGGACAGGGTACTGAAGCTTTCTTT
CDR3: CASSQAPGQGTEAFF

size: .
D: .
J: TRBJ2-7
V: TRBV7-9
DNA: TGTGCCAGCAGACCCCGAAGGGACTTCGCGGGGAAAGAGCAGTACTTC
CDR3: CASRPRRDFAGKEQYF

size: .
D: .
J: TRBJ1-3
V: TRBV20-1
DNA: TGCAGTGCCCGGAACAGGGATTACTCTGGAAACACCATATATTTT
CDR3: CSARNRDYSGNTIYF

size: .
D: .
J: TRBJ2-7
V: TRBV2
DNA: TGTGCCAGCGGGGCGGCTACCTACGAGCAGTACTTC
CDR3: CASGAATYEQYF

size: few
D: TRBD1
J: TRBJ1-2
V: TRBV11-2
DNA: TGTGCCAGCAGGAGACAGGGGGCTGGCTACACCTTC
CDR3: CASRRQGAGYTF

size: many
D: TRBD1
J: TRBJ1-4
V: TRBV18
DNA: TGTGCCAGCTCACCTACCGGGACAGGACGAGAAAAACTGTTTTTT
CDR3: CASSPTGTGREKLFF

size: few
D: TRBD2
J: TRBJ2-7
V: TRBV20-1
DNA: TGCAGTGCTATCCCTTTGAGGGAGGGCTACGAGCAGTACTTC
CDR3: CSAIPLREGYEQYF

size: .
D: TRBD2
J: TRBJ2-1
V: TRBV7-9
DNA: TGTGCCAGCAGCTTAGCGAAAAGCGGGAGTGATGATGAGCAGTTCTTC
CDR3: CASSLAKSGSDDEQFF

size: .
D: .
J: TRBJ1-2
V: TRBV11-3
DNA: TGTGCCAGCAGCCTGCGCTCAGGGGCCCACTGGGACTATGGCTACACCTTC
CDR3: CASSLRSGAHWDYGYTF

size: .
D: TRBD1
J: TRBJ1-1
V: TRBV7-2
DNA: TGTGCCAGCAGCTTTACGTTCGCACCGGGACAGGGGATCACTGAAGCTTTCTTT
CDR3: CASSFTFAPGQGITEAFF

size: .
D: .
J: TRBJ1-1
V: TRBV3-1
DNA: TGTGCCAGCAGCCAAGACCTCCCGAACACTGAAGCTTTCTTT
CDR3: CASSQDLPNTEAFF

size: few
D: .
J: TRBJ2-3
V: TRBV27
DNA: TGTGCCAGCAGTCCCCGTGTTAGCAGAGATACGCAGTATTTT
CDR3: CASSPRVSRDTQYF

size: .
D: TRBD1
J: TRBJ2-3
V: TRBV6-6
DNA: TGTGCCAGCAGTTCCCCCCGGACAGGGTTATCTGATACGCAGTATTTT
CDR3: CASSSPRTGLSDTQYF

size: .
D: .
J: TRBJ1-2
V: TRBV9
DNA: TGTGCCAGCAGCGTAGACGGCAACTATGGCTACACCTTC
CDR3: CASSVDGNYGYTF

size: .
D: .
J: TRBJ2-5
V: TRBV2
DNA: TGTGCCAGCAGTGTTGGCAGTGTGGAGACCCAGTACTTC
CDR3: CASSVGSVETQYF

size: few
D: .
J: TRBJ2-5
V: TRBV20-1
DNA: TGCAGTGCTAGAGATCGGCGGGGTATCCAAGGAGAGACCCAGTACTTC
CDR3: CSARDRRGIQGETQYF

size: few
D: .
J: TRBJ1-2
V: TRBV3-1
DNA: TGTGCCAGCAGCCAAGATCGAGACGACTATGGCTACACCTTC
CDR3: CASSQDRDDYGYTF

size: .
D: .
J: TRBJ2-5
V: TRBV3-1
DNA: TGTGCCAGCAGCCAAGCCCCTGGGGATGAAGAGACCCAGTACTTC
CDR3: CASSQAPGDEETQYF

size: many
D: .
J: TRBJ1-1
V: TRBV20-1
DNA: TGCAGCGAAAGTGACAGGTTTTTAACTGAAGCTTTCTTT
CDR3: CSESDRFLTEAFF

size: few
D: TRBD2
J: TRBJ2-5
V: TRBV6-5
DNA: TGTGCCAGCAGTACGGGACTAGCGGGTCCCCAAGAGACCCAGTACTTC
CDR3: CASSTGLAGPQETQYF

size: .
D: TRBD1
J: TRBJ2-5
V: TRBV2
DNA: TGTGCCAGCAGCGGAGGGACAGGGAACCAAGAGACCCAGTACTTC
CDR3: CASSGGTGNQETQYF

size: .
D: .
J: TRBJ2-5
V: TRBV7-6
DNA: TGTGCCAGCAGCTTAGAGAGGCGGGGCCAGTACTTC
CDR3: CASSLERRGQYF

size: .
D: .
J: TRBJ2-7
V: TRBV11-3
DNA: TGTGCCAGCAGCAACCTTGGGGGCGCCTACGAGCAGTACTTC
CDR3: CASSNLGGAYEQYF

size: few
D: .
J: TRBJ2-5
V: TRBV29-1
DNA: TGCAGCGTTGACCTGACAAGGGCCCAACAAAAAGGGACCCAGTACTTC
CDR3: CSVDLTRAQQKGTQYF

size: few
D: TRBD2
J: TRBJ2-5
V: TRBV18
DNA: TGTGCCAGCTCACCACCAGCGGGAGACACCCAGTACTTC
CDR3: CASSPPAGDTQYF

size: many
D: TRBD2
J: TRBJ2-5
V: TRBV5-1
DNA: TGCGCCAGCAGCTCTAGACTAGCGGGGGACCAAGAGACCCAGTACTTC
CDR3: CASSSRLAGDQETQYF

size: few
D: .
J: TRBJ2-3
V: TRBV5-5
DNA: TGTGCCAGCAGTCCGCGGCGGGATACGCAGTATTTT
CDR3: CASSPRRDTQYF

size: .
D: .
J: TRBJ2-1
V: TRBV5-1
DNA: TGCGCCAGCAGCCCCGAACCTTCCTACAATGAGCAGTTCTTC
CDR3: CASSPEPSYNEQFF